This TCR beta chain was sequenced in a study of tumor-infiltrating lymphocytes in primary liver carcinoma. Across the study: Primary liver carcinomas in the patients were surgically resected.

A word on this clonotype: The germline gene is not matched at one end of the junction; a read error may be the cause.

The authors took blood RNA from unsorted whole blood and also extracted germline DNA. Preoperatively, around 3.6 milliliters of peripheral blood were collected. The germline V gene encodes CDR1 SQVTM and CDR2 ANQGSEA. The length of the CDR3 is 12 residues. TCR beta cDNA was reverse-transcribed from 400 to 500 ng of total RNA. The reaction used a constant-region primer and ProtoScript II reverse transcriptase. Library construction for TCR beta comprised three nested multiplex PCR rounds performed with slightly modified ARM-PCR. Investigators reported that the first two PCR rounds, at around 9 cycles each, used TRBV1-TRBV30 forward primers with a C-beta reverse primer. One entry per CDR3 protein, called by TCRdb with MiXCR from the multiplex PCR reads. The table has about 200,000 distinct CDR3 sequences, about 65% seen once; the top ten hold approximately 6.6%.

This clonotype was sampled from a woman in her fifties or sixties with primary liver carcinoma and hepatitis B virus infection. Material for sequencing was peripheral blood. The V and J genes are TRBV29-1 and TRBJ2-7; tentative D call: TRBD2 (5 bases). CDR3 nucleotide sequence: TGCAGCATTGAGGGCGATAAGTGCGAGCAGTACTTC. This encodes CSIEGDKCEQYF.